What follows are 25 T cell receptor beta chains derived from one specimen sequenced in a study of liver allograft versus peripheral blood T cells. Study as a whole: Repertoires from peripheral blood of liver transplant recipients were compared with those inside their transplanted livers.

Each CDR3 protein is one row after TCRdb ran MiXCR on the reads. The sample gives some 10,000 distinct CDR3 sequences, approximately 17% of which show up once; 1.2% is in the top ten. All receptors derive from a human patient who had a liver transplant. Part of the T cell pool may stem from the graft donor.

This clonotype is termed medium-sized. This chain links TRBV6-2 or TRBV6-3 with TRBJ2-7; a weak D match, TRBD1 (6 bases). V was trimmed by 7 bases and J by 8 bases, leaving 21 bases between them. The germline V gene has CDR1 MNHEY and CDR2 SVGEGT. The CDR3 extends over 14 amino acids. The CDR3 bases are TGTGCCAGCACCTTACGTGGGGGCCTAGGGAAGCAGTACTTC. Translation gives CASTLRGGLGKQYF.

In its sample, this clonotype ranks as medium-sized. The CDR3 reads CASSRTVRNTEAFF. CDR3 nucleotides: TGTGCCAGCAGCCGGACAGTGCGGAACACTGAAGCTTTCTTT. The chain links TRBV7-2 to TRBJ1-1; the D gene is possibly TRBD1 (6 bases). Trimming cost V 5 bases and J 1 base, with 11 bases left between them. The germline V gene has CDR1 SGHTA and CDR2 FQGNSA. The CDR3 length is 14 residues.

This clonotype was recorded at least ten times. The chain links TRBV6-2 or TRBV6-3 to TRBJ2-2; no firm D call. There are 15 residues in the CDR3. The V gene's germline CDR1 is MNHEY and CDR2 SVGEGT. V lost 1 base and J 4 bases, leaving 10 bases between the germline ends. For the CDR3, the DNA is TGTGCCAGCAGTTACTGGCAGCTTACCACCGGGGAGCTGTTTTTT. Translating gives CASSYWQLTTGELFF.

This clonotype was detected ten times or more. One end of the junction fails to match germline, which may point to a read error. The chain couples TRBV19 to TRBJ1-2, with D possibly being TRBD1 (5 bases). The length of the CDR3 is 13 residues. CDR1 is LNHDA and CDR2 is SQIVND in the germline V gene (reference sequence). This chain's CDR3 is CVSSAGSNYGYTF. As DNA, the CDR3 is TGTGTCAGTTCCGCAGGGTCCAACTATGGCTACACCTTC.

This clonotype occurred many times. The chain uses TRBV13 and TRBJ2-7, with D hard to call. This CDR3 spans 14 amino acids. V was clipped by 0 bases and J by 3 bases, with 9 bases between them. Germline V gene sequence: CDR1 PRHDT, CDR2 FYEKMQ (reference sequence). The CDR3 here is CASSLGLGRYEQYF. The CDR3 nucleotides are TGTGCCAGCAGCTTAGGCCTAGGGCGCTACGAGCAGTACTTC.

By sample share, this clonotype is medium-sized (0.01 to 0.1%). V gene TRBV29-1 combines with J gene TRBJ1-1; the D gene is possibly TRBD1 (6 bases). The CDR3 contains 12 residues. The V and J ends lost 3 bases and 5 bases respectively, with 10 bases between them. The germline V gene has CDR1 SQVTM and CDR2 ANQGSEA. The CDR3 DNA is TGCAGCGTTGAGCAGGGGAGGACTGAAGCTTTCTTT. It codes for CSVEQGRTEAFF.

This clonotype counts as medium-sized (0.01 to 0.1%). The chain has TRBV5-6 and TRBJ1-6, with a weak D call TRBD1 (6 bases). Germline V gene data show CDR1 as SGHDT and CDR2 as YYEEEE. Trimming took off 0 bases at V and 8 bases at J, with 6 bases between the two ends. The CDR3 runs 13 residues. The CDR3 DNA follows: TGTGCCAGCAGCTTGGACAGGGATTCACCCCTCCACTTT. It translates to CASSLDRDSPLHF.

By sample share, this clonotype is medium-sized. The chain joins TRBV10-3 to TRBJ1-1, with TRBD1 matching over 7 bases. Germline CDR1 ENHRY, CDR2 SYGVKD. The CDR3 consists of 14 residues. The trim removed 2 bases at V and 3 bases at J, leaving 3 bases unmatched. The CDR3 bases are TGTGCCATCAGTGAGAGGCAGGGGGACACTGAAGCTTTCTTT. Translation: CAISERQGDTEAFF.

This clonotype was counted ten times or more. V gene TRBV10-3 combines with J gene TRBJ1-2; weak D call: TRBD1 (6 bases). The CDR3 has 15 residues. CDR1 is ENHRY, CDR2 SYGVKD, per germline. Trimming left V 2 bases short and J 5 bases short, with 15 bases between. CDR3 sequence reads: CAISEVNNRVYGYTF. The CDR3 nucleotides are TGTGCCATCAGTGAGGTCAACAACAGGGTGTATGGCTACACCTTC.

By sample fraction, this clonotype is medium-sized. This chain joins TRBV29-1 and TRBJ1-2; the D gene is possibly TRBD1 (5 bases). V was cut by 6 bases and J by 4 bases, with 15 bases left in between. The CDR3 length is 13 residues. Germline CDR1 reads SQVTM; CDR2 reads ANQGSEA. CDR3 nucleotides: TGCAGCGTCGCTGGACAAACCGGCTATGGCTACACCTTC. This sequence encodes CSVAGQTGYGYTF.

This clonotype is termed medium-sized. The chain employs TRBV6-6 and TRBJ1-1; tentative D call: TRBD1 (6 bases). Germline V lookup: CDR1 MNHNY, CDR2 SVGAGI (reference sequence). V was clipped by 7 bases and J by 4 bases, with 10 bases between them. This CDR3 has 12 residues. CDR3 in amino acids: CASTQGTTEAFF. The DNA of the CDR3 is TGTGCCAGCACCCAGGGGACCACTGAAGCTTTCTTT.

This clonotype is termed medium-sized. The CDR3 DNA follows: TGTGCCAGTAGTCGACAGGGGGATCACCTTGGGGGCTACACCTTC. Residues: CASSRQGDHLGGYTF. The J gene is TRBJ1-2, the V gene TRBV19; 9 nucleotides agree with TRBD1. This CDR3 region has 15 residues. V trimming: 5 bases; J trimming: 8 bases; junction bases outside the gene matches: 12. CDR1 is LNHDA and CDR2 is SQIVND in the germline V gene (reference sequence).

This clonotype is termed medium-sized. The chain carries TRBV18 and TRBJ1-1; 7 nucleotides line up with TRBD1. V lost 3 bases and J lost 5; bases outside the gene matches: 9. CDR3 length: 15 amino acids. The germline CDR1 and CDR2 sequences are KGHSH and LQKENI. The CDR3 DNA is TGTGCCAGCTCACCCCTGGAGGCAGGGGGTACTGAAGCTTTCTTT. It encodes CASSPLEAGGTEAFF. Drawing the rest from reference TRBV18 and TRBJ1-1, the complete variable domain is NAGVMQNPRHLVRRRGQEARLRCSPMKGHSHVYWYRQLPEEGLKFMVYLQKENIIDESGMPKERFSAEFPKEGPSILRIQQVVRGDSAAYFCASSPLEAGGTEAFFGQGTRLTVV.

The chain links TRBV20-1 to TRBJ1-2; 8 positions match TRBD1. Trimming took 3 bases from V and 4 from J; bases not matched to a gene: 7. The CDR3 extends over 14 amino acids. The germline gives CDR1 DFQATT, CDR2 SNEGSKA (reference sequence). The CDR3 DNA sequence: TGCAGTGCTAGTCTCCCCACAGGGGGCTATGGCTACACCTTC. This sequence encodes CSASLPTGGYGYTF.

This chain uses TRBV5-6 with TRBJ1-6; weak D call: TRBD1 (5 bases). The V and J ends lost 4 bases and 7 bases respectively, with 12 bases between them. Per germline, CDR1 SGHDT and CDR2 YYEEEE. The CDR3 consists of 14 residues. The CDR3 region has the DNA TGTGCCAGCAGCCTCAGGGTAGCGAATTCACCCCTCCACTTT. Its protein is CASSLRVANSPLHF. The complete variable domain, with remaining parts taken from reference TRBV5-6 and TRBJ1-6, reads DAGVTQSPTHLIKTRGQQVTLRCSPKSGHDTVSWYQQALGQGPQFIFQYYEEEERQRGNFPDRFSGHQFPNYSSELNVNALLLGDSALYLCASSLRVANSPLHFGNGTRLTVT.

Many counts were recorded for this clonotype. The chain has TRBV7-9 and TRBJ1-6; possibly TRBD1 for D (5 bases). CDR1 is SEHNR, CDR2 FQNEAQ, per germline (reference sequence). Trimming left V 11 bases short and J 10 bases short, with 18 bases between. The CDR3 is made up of 13 amino acids. In DNA form, the CDR3 reads TGTGCCGGAATGGGCGGAGGGGACTCACCCCTCCACTTT. As protein: CAGMGGGDSPLHF.

This clonotype was seen only a few times. In DNA, the CDR3 is TGTGCTAGTGGTTTGGTACCTGACAGGGTCTATGGCTACACCTTC. Amino acids: CASGLVPDRVYGYTF. The V call is TRBV12-5, the J call TRBJ1-2; 7 nucleotides match TRBD1. J was trimmed by 4 bases and V by 0 bases; bases with no gene match: 5. The CDR3 runs to 15 residues. Germline V CDR1 and CDR2: LGHNT, FRNRAP.

This clonotype showed up just a few times. The chain has TRBV20-1 and TRBJ2-1; 7 bases line up with TRBD1. V dropped 8 bases and J dropped 1; count of bases not matched to a gene: 14. This CDR3 comprises 16 residues. Germline values: CDR1 DFQATT, CDR2 SNEGSKA (reference sequence). CDR3 amino acids: CSYKSRAGGSYNEQFF. The CDR3 coding sequence is TGCAGTTACAAAAGTCGGGCAGGGGGATCCTACAATGAGCAGTTCTTC.

This clonotype rates as medium-sized (0.01 to 0.1%). The V gene is TRBV29-1, the J gene TRBJ1-1; D is unresolved. The germline V and J ends were trimmed by 1 base and 0 bases, with 6 bases remaining between them. Germline CDR1 is SQVTM and CDR2 is ANQGSEA. The CDR3 length is 13 residues. The CDR3 nucleotides read TGCAGCGTTGAAGTCTTTCTGAACACTGAAGCTTTCTTT. This gives the protein CSVEVFLNTEAFF.

Relative to its sample, this clonotype is medium-sized. This chain links TRBV15 with TRBJ1-6; 7 bases agree with TRBD1. CDR3 size: 15 residues. V lost 8 bases, J lost 0 bases, and 4 bases stayed unmatched. Per the germline V gene, CDR1 is LNHNV and CDR2 is YYDKDF (reference sequence). Written as DNA, the CDR3 is TGTGCCACCCAGGACAGGAGCTCCTATAATTCACCCCTCCACTTT. Its translation is CATQDRSSYNSPLHF.

This clonotype was recorded only once. With only one base between it and a far larger clone, this is likely a read error. The V and J genes are TRBV10-3 and TRBJ1-1; 8 bases match TRBD1. Germline values: CDR1 ENHRY, CDR2 SYGVKD. The CDR3 loop spans 14 amino acids. The CDR3: CASSWTGTKTEAFF. Written as DNA, the CDR3 is TGTGCCAGCAGTTGGACAGGGACGAAAACTGAAGCTTTCTTT.

This rearrangement joins TRBV2 to TRBJ1-2, with TRBD1 matching 7 bases. Looked up from germline, CDR1 is SNHLY and CDR2 is FYNNEI. The CDR3 extends over 14 amino acids. The V segment lost 2 bases and the J segment 10 bases; nucleotides outside the gene matches: 10. DNA of the CDR3: TGTGCCAGCAGTGAAACCGGGACAGTCGCTCTCTACACCTTC. It codes for CASSETGTVALYTF.

By sample share, this clonotype is medium-sized. This chain joins TRBV6-6 and TRBJ1-1, with a weak D call TRBD1 (5 bases). Per the germline V gene, CDR1 is MNHNY and CDR2 is SVGAGI (reference sequence). This CDR3 contains 12 residues. Trimming left V 7 bases short and J 9 bases short, with 15 bases between. The DNA for the CDR3 is TGTGCCAGCAATCCCGGGACCCAACAAGCTTTCTTT. It yields the protein CASNPGTQQAFF.

This clonotype was seen at least ten times. The chain uses TRBV6-6 and TRBJ1-5, with TRBD1 as a possible D gene (5 bases). V lost 0 bases and J lost 7, with 22 bases in between. The CDR3 covers 18 residues. The germline V gene encodes CDR1 MNHNY and CDR2 SVGAGI (reference sequence). For the CDR3, the DNA is TGTGCCAGCAGTTACTCCGGCTCCGGGGACCTAGAGGAGCAGCCCCAGCATTTT. Translation: CASSYSGSGDLEEQPQHF.

At least ten counts were recorded for this clonotype. The CDR3 sequence: CSVEGQSYEQYF. In DNA, the CDR3 is TGCAGCGTTGAAGGTCAGAGCTACGAGCAGTACTTC. The chain recombines TRBV29-1 with TRBJ2-7; D unresolved. V dropped 1 base and J dropped 3 bases, with 7 bases sitting between them. This CDR3 comprises 12 residues. Looked up from germline, CDR1 is SQVTM and CDR2 is ANQGSEA.